The sequence of this T cell receptor beta chain was determined in a study of beta chain features in type 1 diabetes. The CDR3 contains 16 residues. Germline V gene data show CDR1 as SGHRS and CDR2 as YFSETQ. Trimming cost V 3 bases and J 7 bases; bases outside gene matches: 11. Expressed TCRB transcripts were sequenced because the isolated RNA had all been reverse transcribed beforehand. Using immunoSEQ multiplex PCR, the repertoire was profiled, and TCRdb retains in-frame clones only, with some absent. The sample contains 150,000 or so clones, less than 10% of which appear only once. The chain joins TRBV5-1 to TRBJ2-5, with 11 bases lining up with TRBD2. Sequencing was performed on central memory CD4+ T cells from blood. The receptor was isolated from a woman aged 40-49 years in good health. CDR3 amino acids: CASSSYSGGAGATQYF. CDR3 nucleotide sequence: TGCGCCAGCAGCTCCTATAGCGGGGGGGCCGGGGCGACCCAGTACTTC. The whole variable domain, remainder taken from reference TRBV5-1 and TRBJ2-5, is KAGVTQTPRYLIKTRGQQVTLSCSPISGHRSVSWYQQTPGQGLQFLFEYFSETQRNKGNFPGRFSGRQFSNSRSEMNVSTLELGDSALYLCASSSYSGGAGATQYFGPGTRLLVL.